These 6 T cell receptor beta chains were all obtained from the same sample, sequenced in a study of T cells in Graves' hyperthyroidism and ophthalmopathy. Amplification of TCR beta CDR3 regions was performed using RNA transcripts as template. Initially, a first-round RT-PCR of the TCR CDR3 employed the HTBI primer set. Each CDR3 protein is one row after TCRdb ran MiXCR on the multiplex PCR reads. There are fewer than 700,000 distinct CDR3 sequences in the sample; approximately 17% occur only once, and roughly 15% lies in the top ten. Sequencing used blood. These receptor sequences come from a young woman with Graves' ophthalmopathy.

In its sample, this clonotype was seen a few times. The V call is TRBV7-8, the J call TRBJ1-3; D unclear. V gave up 1 base and J gave up 2 bases, with 6 bases separating them. Germline V lookup: CDR1 SGHVS, CDR2 FQNEAQ. The CDR3 length is 14 residues. CDR3 in amino acids: CASSLGPTGNTIYF. The CDR3 bases are TGTGCCAGCAGCTTAGGTCCCACTGGAAACACCATATATTTT.

This chain joins TRBV3-1 and TRBJ2-5; TRBD1 or TRBD2 may be the D gene (5 bases each). CDR1 LGHDT and CDR2 YNNKEL come from the germline V gene (reference sequence). The CDR3 sequence is 20 residues long. V lost 4 bases to trimming and J lost 4 bases, with 31 bases between them. The CDR3 sequence: CASSLLRQGVSSHGIETQYF. CDR3 bases: TGTGCCAGCAGCCTCCTACGGCAGGGTGTTTCGTCCCACGGGATAGAGACCCAGTACTTC.

The gene calls are TRBV28 and TRBJ2-5; 9 nucleotides agree with TRBD1. The germline gives CDR1 MDHEN, CDR2 SYDVKM. The V and J ends lost 2 bases and 5 bases, in that order; junction bases with no gene match: 3. The CDR3 sequence is 14 residues long. CDR3 sequence reads: CASSLGTGSETQYF. CDR3 sequence (DNA): TGTGCCAGCAGTTTAGGGACAGGGAGTGAGACCCAGTACTTC.

This clonotype was counted at least ten times. This chain uses TRBV12-3 or TRBV12-4 with TRBJ2-1; possibly TRBD2 for D (5 bases). The CDR3 spans 15 residues. The V end lost 4 bases, the J end lost 6 bases, and 16 bases lay between the germline ends. CDR3 bases: TGTGCCAGCAGTTCCGTCGACTGGAGGTCCAATGAGCAGTTCTTC. Translating it yields CASSSVDWRSNEQFF.

This clonotype was recorded at least ten times. V and J are TRBV7-2 and TRBJ2-4; perhaps TRBD2 as D (5 bases). V lost 6 bases, J lost 0 bases, and 6 bases lay in between. This CDR3 has 13 residues. CDR1 and CDR2 (germline): SGHTA, FQGNSA. The CDR3 protein is CASRGGAKNIQYF. Written as DNA, the CDR3 is TGTGCCAGCAGAGGAGGAGCCAAAAACATTCAGTACTTC.

This clonotype has a count of ten or more. The V call is TRBV30, the J call TRBJ2-5; no reliable D call. V lost 2 bases and J 4 bases, leaving 5 bases between the germline ends. In germline, CDR1 is GTSNPN, CDR2 SVGIG (reference sequence). The CDR3 totals 11 residues. As DNA, the CDR3 is TGTGCCTGGAGTTACCGAGAGACCCAGTACTTC. This encodes CAWSYRETQYF.